This T cell receptor beta chain appears in the sequencing data of a study of blood T cells in healthy people across ages. A second PCR, run for about 7 to 12 cycles, used a sample-barcoded 5' primer plus a J-beta primer mix. Via MiXCR, TCRdb re-called the 5' RACE reads, giving one row per CDR3 protein. The sample holds hundreds of thousands of distinct CDR3 sequences, 56% seen once. Overall study findings and caveats: Estimates of total diversity, which came from one million sequenced T cells, were considered to be underestimates.

This clonotype was counted only a few times. What it recognizes is unknown. V was trimmed by 5 bases and J by 9 bases, leaving 22 bases between them. The CDR3 runs 15 residues. Germline V gene sequence: CDR1 SSHAT, CDR2 FNYEAQ (reference sequence). The chain combines TRBV7-7 with TRBJ2-5; possible D gene TRBD2, 5 bases. The sequence derives from a man aged 35-49 years in good health. Sequenced sample: blood. CDR3 amino acids: CASSPRTGSPKAQYF. In DNA, the CDR3 is TGTGCCAGCAGCCCCCGCACGGGGTCCCCGAAGGCCCAGTACTTC.